A selection of T cell receptor beta chains follows, all from one sample in a study of cytomegalovirus exposure and HLA in healthy donors. This table comes from immunoSEQ multiplex PCR, and its TCRdb copy is limited to in-frame clones, with some not included. The repertoire holds about 180,000 clones, with 77% as singletons. Sequenced sample: PBMCs. The receptors were gathered from a man younger than 35 in good health and CMV-seronegative. CDR3s include the opening cysteine and the closing phenylalanine or tryptophan. D genes are given only for firm matches. The size entry is marked missing in some rows and otherwise reads once, few, many or a size class.

-	-	TRBV2	TRBJ1-2	TGTGCCAGCAGTGAAATGATGGGGGGGGCTGGCTACACCTTC	CASSEMMGGAGYTF
-	-	TRBV6-6	TRBJ1-3	TGTGCCACCTCAGGCTCTGGAAACACCATATATTTT	CATSGSGNTIYF
-	-	TRBV19	TRBJ2-7	TGTGCCAGTAGTATAGATCTAGAGACAGCCACCTACGAGCAGTACTTC	CASSIDLETATYEQYF
few	-	TRBV29-1	TRBJ2-7	TGCAGCGTTGCTGGCGGGGATCACTACGAGCAGTACTTC	CSVAGGDHYEQYF
few	-	TRBV7-9	TRBJ1-4	TGTGCCAGCAGCCCCAAGACAGCCGTTAATGAAAAACTGTTTTTT	CASSPKTAVNEKLFF
-	-	TRBV13	TRBJ2-3	TGTGCCAGCAGCTCCGGGGGTGGGGGAAGCTTATTCCATGCAGATACGCAGTATTTT	CASSSGGGGSLFHADTQYF
-	TRBD2	TRBV16	TRBJ2-3	TGTGCCAGCAGCCAATTTGGGCTAGCGGGAGTGGATACGCAGTATTTT	CASSQFGLAGVDTQYF
-	TRBD1	TRBV7-2	TRBJ1-2	TGTGCCAGCAGCTTGACAGGGGGAAGAGGCTACACCTTC	CASSLTGGRGYTF
-	-	TRBV7-2	TRBJ2-4	TGTGCCAGCATTAGTCACTCCAACTTGAACATTCAGTACTTC	CASISHSNLNIQYF
once	-	TRBV13	TRBJ2-3	TGTGCCAGCAGCCGCCGGACAGATACGCAGTATTTT	CASSRRTDTQYF
-	TRBD1	TRBV9	TRBJ1-1	TGTGCCAGCAGCGGAGAGGACAGGGTGGGATCGAACACTGAAGCTTTCTTT	CASSGEDRVGSNTEAFF
-	TRBD1	TRBV6-5	TRBJ1-4	TGTGCCAGCAGACCGGGACAGAGGAAGGAAAAACTGTTTTTT	CASRPGQRKEKLFF
-	-	TRBV2	TRBJ2-7	TGTGCCAGCAGTGAAGCGCTTGGCCCCTACGAGCAGTACTTC	CASSEALGPYEQYF
-	-	TRBV9	TRBJ1-3	TGTGCCAGCAGCGTTACAGGAGACTCTGGAAACACCATATATTTT	CASSVTGDSGNTIYF
-	-	TRBV5-1	TRBJ1-3	TGCGCCAGCAGCTTGACAACCAGCTCTGGAAACACCATATATTTT	CASSLTTSSGNTIYF
-	-	TRBV5-1	TRBJ1-1	TGCGCCAGCAGCTTGACGGGGGGCCCTGAAGCTTTCTTT	CASSLTGGPEAFF
-	TRBD1	TRBV4-2	TRBJ1-1	TGTGCCAGCAGCCCATCCCTCCAGGGGGCAAGTGAAGCTTTCTTT	CASSPSLQGASEAFF
-	TRBD1	TRBV5-1	TRBJ1-1	TGCGCCAGCAGCCCCAGGGTGACAGGGGACACTGAAGCTTTCTTT	CASSPRVTGDTEAFF
-	TRBD2	TRBV4-2	TRBJ2-3	TGTGCCAGCAGCCAAGCGGGGGGTTTCTCGCAGTATTTT	CASSQAGGFSQYF
few	TRBD2	TRBV6-4	TRBJ2-3	TGTGCCAGCAGTGAAGGACTAGCGGGGGGTCATACGCAGTATTTT	CASSEGLAGGHTQYF
once	TRBD2	TRBV6-1	TRBJ2-1	TGTGCCAGCAGTCTCGCGGAGCGGGAGTACAATGAGCAGTTCTTC	CASSLAEREYNEQFF
-	-	TRBV13	TRBJ1-1	TGTGCCAGCAGCTACCTCCCGGGGGGGCGCGAGGTGAACACTGAAGCTTTCTTT	CASSYLPGGREVNTEAFF
-	TRBD2	TRBV2	TRBJ2-3	TGTGCCAGCAGCACCGGGACTAGCGGGGGGGCCACAGATACGCAGTATTTT	CASSTGTSGGATDTQYF
once	-	TRBV19	TRBJ1-5	TGTGCCAGTAGTATCTACTCAGGGAATAGTGTCCAGCATTTT	CASSIYSGNSVQHF
-	-	TRBV5-1	TRBJ1-1	TGCGCCAGCAGCCCCTTAAGGGGTAACACTGAAGCCTTCTTT	CASSPLRGNTEAFF
once	TRBD2	TRBV19	TRBJ2-1	TGTGCCAGTAGTATAGATGATAGCGGGGCCTACAATGAGCAGTTCTTC	CASSIDDSGAYNEQFF
-	-	TRBV6-6	TRBJ1-5	TGTGCCAGCAGTTTTCGACAGGACAATCAGCCCCAGCATTTT	CASSFRQDNQPQHF
-	TRBD2	TRBV5-1	TRBJ2-2	TGCGCCAGCAGCTTGGGATTAGCGGGATTTAACACCGGGGAGCTGTTTTTT	CASSLGLAGFNTGELFF
-	-	TRBV18	TRBJ1-5	TGTGTCAGCTCCCTAAGAGGAGGGCAGCCCCAGCATTTT	CVSSLRGGQPQHF
-	TRBD2	TRBV2	TRBJ2-5	TGTGCCAGGCGACTAGCGGGAGTGGAGACCCAGTACTTC	CARRLAGVETQYF
once	TRBD2	TRBV5-1	TRBJ2-7	TGCGCCAGCAGCTACACTAGCGGGGGGGCCGGGGAGCAGTACTTC	CASSYTSGGAGEQYF
-	-	TRBV18	TRBJ2-2	TGTGCCAGCTCACCCACGATCACGACTAGGGGGGAGCTGTTTTTT	CASSPTITTRGELFF
-	-	TRBV23-1	TRBJ1-3	TGCGCCAGCAGTCAATCGTTGGTCCGAGACTCTGGAAACACCATATATTTT	CASSQSLVRDSGNTIYF
-	TRBD2	TRBV11-2	TRBJ2-1	TGTGCCAGCAGCCCCGGGACTAGCCCTCCTTGGGAGCAGTTCTTC	CASSPGTSPPWEQFF
-	TRBD2	TRBV14	TRBJ2-1	TGTGCCAGCAGCCCCCGGGGACTAGCGGAGAGCAATGAGCAGTTCTTC	CASSPRGLAESNEQFF
-	TRBD2	TRBV27	TRBJ2-5	TGTGCCAGCAGTTTATTCTGGCGGGGGGGCGCCCATCCCCAGTACTTC	CASSLFWRGGAHPQYF
-	-	TRBV27	TRBJ1-2	TGTGCCAGCAGTTTACAGGACAGCCAGAAGGATGGCTACACCTTC	CASSLQDSQKDGYTF
-	TRBD1	TRBV7-2	TRBJ1-1	TGTGCCAGCAGCCTCTGGGGGGACAGGGCCAACACTGAAGCTTTCTTT	CASSLWGDRANTEAFF
few	TRBD2	TRBV4-2	TRBJ2-3	TGTGCCAGCAGCCCACGGGATAGCGGGGGGGCGGTAGATACGCAGTATTTT	CASSPRDSGGAVDTQYF